The clone carrying this TCR beta chain appeared a few times. The antigen is not known. Researchers ran the PCR with 60 Vbeta and 13 Jbeta primers. Sequenced by immunoSEQ multiplex PCR; TCRdb stores in-frame clones only, minus some. The data hold 95,000 to 130,000 clones, with under 85% observed a single time. This sample stems from a study of cytomegalovirus exposure and HLA in healthy donors. The wider study: Out of about 179 million T cells, an earlier analysis found about 120 million unique TCR beta sequences in total. As released early, the data held 70 million to 95 million unique TCRs from HLA-typed donors. General study findings and limits: Cytomegalovirus association was listed for 164 TCR beta chains. Generally TCR sequences proved uncommon, though certain public TCRs appeared in numerous donors.

The V gene lost 0 bases and the J gene lost 2 bases, with 8 bases spanning the gap. CDR3 length: 15 residues. CDR1 SGHTA and CDR2 FQGNSA come from the germline V gene. This receptor was identified in a woman in her late teens or twenties in good health and CMV-seronegative. The rearrangement uses TRBV7-2 and TRBJ1-5; D not certain. The specimen was PBMCs. DNA of the CDR3: TGTGCCAGCAGCTTAGCGCCAGTCGGCAATCAGCCCCAGCATTTT. This codes for CASSLAPVGNQPQHF.